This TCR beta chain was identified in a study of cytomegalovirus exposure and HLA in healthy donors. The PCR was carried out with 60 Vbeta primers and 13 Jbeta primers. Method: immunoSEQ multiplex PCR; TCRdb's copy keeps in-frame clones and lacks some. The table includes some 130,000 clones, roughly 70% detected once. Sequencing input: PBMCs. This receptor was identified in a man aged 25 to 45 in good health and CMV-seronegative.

CDR3 region: CASSLPLRKETQYF. The CDR3 DNA sequence: TGTGCCAGCAGCTTACCCCTCAGAAAAGAGACCCAGTACTTC. The chain has TRBV7-2 and TRBJ2-5; D uncertain. CDR1 and CDR2 (germline): SGHTA, FQGNSA. V shed 2 bases and J shed 3 bases, with 10 bases lying between them. This CDR3 spans 14 amino acids.